This T cell receptor (beta chain) is from a study of OX40 agonist ivuxolimab in advanced cancers. In terms of the full investigation: The costimulatory receptor OX40 (CD134) was targeted by ivuxolimab, a fully human IgG2 agonistic monoclonal antibody. Of the approximately 53 patients in dose escalation, around 20 had hepatocellular carcinoma, some 15 had melanoma, 9 had renal cell carcinoma and 9 had head and neck cancer. Intravenous ivuxolimab was administered to patients every 2 weeks at six dose levels: 0.01, 0.1, 0.3, 1.5, 3 and 10 mg/kg. Partial responses occurred in three dose-escalation patients, of whom one had hepatocellular carcinoma and two had cutaneous melanoma. Patients were allowed to have had prior anti-PD-1, anti-PD-L1 or anti-CTLA-4 therapy, and approximately 40% of the dose-escalation patients had previously received checkpoint inhibitors. Peripheral TCRbeta sequencing was intended to test whether TCR sequence diversity was altered and clonal T-cell expansion was caused by ivuxolimab. The paper covers the monotherapy dose-escalation part of the phase I ivuxolimab trial, which included N ≈ 57 patients. A male proportion of under 85% and a mean age of around 60 years, ranging from 23 to 79, were recorded for the dose-escalation cohort.

The trial excluded patients who had a history of autoimmune disease or who were on systemic immunosuppression. Peripheral blood for TCR sequencing was collected from all dose cohorts at baseline, on cycle 4 day 1, and on cycle 7 day 1. Samples were obtained from an open-label, multicenter, first-in-human phase I dose-escalation trial of ivuxolimab. Adults with locally advanced or metastatic melanoma, renal cell carcinoma, hepatocellular carcinoma or head and neck squamous cell carcinoma were enrolled in the trial. Before TCR sequencing, CD4+ and CD8+ T cells were separately sorted from peripheral blood. On this clone: The antigen this receptor binds is unknown. No much larger clone is present one base from it, and per-base qualities are unavailable.

The CDR3 contains 16 residues, cysteine and phenylalanine counted. Only the CDR3 DNA is retained, 48 bases long and in frame from the first base. At the junction V is shortened by 4 bases and J by 1 base, with 14 bases in between. CDR1 and CDR2 are read off the germline V gene as SGHTA and FQGNSA. Here is what the overall study found, with its caveats: After ivuxolimab, CD8+ T cells had more expanded clones than CD4+ T cells on average. Low levels of normalized T-cell clonal expansion were also seen in some patients who did not respond. In the 0.1-3.0 mg/kg groups, partial responders had among the lowest normalized peripheral clonal expansion, particularly in CD8+ T cells. At doses of 0.1 to 3.0 mg/kg, clonal expansion of both CD4+ and CD8+ T cells in blood was seen between baseline and week 6. The antigen specificity of the clonally expanded peripheral T cells was not determined.

For sequencing of the TCRbeta CDR3 region, genomic DNA was extracted from the sorted cells. The immunoSEQ Assay was used for sequencing of TCRbeta CDR3 regions. Drawn from immuneACCESS, this table holds only the in-frame rearrangements with V and J called that TCRdb kept. Clones are partly lost; checked studies trace under half to an unresolved V gene and leave the rest unexplained. In all, the sample holds roughly 60,000 clones, and about 84% of those were seen once. Roughly 2.7% of the sample is taken by the ten largest. Sequencing used CD4+ or CD8+ T cells sorted from blood, obtained in a trial of the OX40 agonist ivuxolimab. Recombination joined TRBV7-2 with TRBJ1-5; D gene: possibly TRBD1, on 5 matching bases. The sequence was obtained from an adult with an advanced solid tumor such as melanoma, head and neck, liver or kidney cancer. Here the CDR3 is given as CASSSGTVWSNQPQHF. DNA sequence: TGTGCCAGCAGCTCAGGGACCGTGTGGAGCAATCAGCCCCAGCATTTT.